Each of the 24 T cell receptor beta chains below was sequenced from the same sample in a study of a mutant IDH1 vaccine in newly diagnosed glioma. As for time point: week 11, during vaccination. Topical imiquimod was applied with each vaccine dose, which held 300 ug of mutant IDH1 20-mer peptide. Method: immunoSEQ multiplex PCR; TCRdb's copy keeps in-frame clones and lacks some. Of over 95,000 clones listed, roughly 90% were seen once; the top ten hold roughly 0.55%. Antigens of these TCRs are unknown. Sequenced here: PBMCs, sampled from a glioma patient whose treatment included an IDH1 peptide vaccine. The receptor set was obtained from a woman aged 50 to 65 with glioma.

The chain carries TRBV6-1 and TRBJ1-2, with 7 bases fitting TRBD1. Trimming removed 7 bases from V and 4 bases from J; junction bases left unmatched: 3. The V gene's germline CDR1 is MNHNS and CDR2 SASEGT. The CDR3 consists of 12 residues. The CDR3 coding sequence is TGTGCCAGCATGAGGGGGCCCTATGGCTACACCTTC. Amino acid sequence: CASMRGPYGYTF.

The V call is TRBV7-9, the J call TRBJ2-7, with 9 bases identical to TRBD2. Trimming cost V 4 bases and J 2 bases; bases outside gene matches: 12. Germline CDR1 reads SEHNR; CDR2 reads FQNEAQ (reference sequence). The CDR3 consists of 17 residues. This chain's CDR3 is CASSSLVRLAGPYEQYF. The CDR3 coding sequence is TGTGCCAGCAGCTCCCTCGTCAGGCTAGCGGGGCCCTACGAGCAGTACTTC.

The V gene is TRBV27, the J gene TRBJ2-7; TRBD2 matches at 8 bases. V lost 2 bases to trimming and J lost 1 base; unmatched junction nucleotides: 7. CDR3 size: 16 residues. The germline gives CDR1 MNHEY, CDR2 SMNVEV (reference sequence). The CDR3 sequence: CASSLGSGRGSYEQYF. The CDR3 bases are TGTGCCAGCAGTTTAGGGAGCGGGAGAGGGTCCTACGAGCAGTACTTC.

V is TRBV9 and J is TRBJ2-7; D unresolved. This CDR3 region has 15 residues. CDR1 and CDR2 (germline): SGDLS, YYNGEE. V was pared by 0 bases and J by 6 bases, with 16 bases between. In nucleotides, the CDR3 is TGTGCCAGCAGCGTAGGTGGGCCTACTTGGGGCGAGCAGTACTTC. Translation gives CASSVGGPTWGEQYF.

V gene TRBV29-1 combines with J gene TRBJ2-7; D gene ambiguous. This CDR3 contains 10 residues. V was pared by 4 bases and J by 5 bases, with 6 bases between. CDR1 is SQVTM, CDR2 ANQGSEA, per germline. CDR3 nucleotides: TGCAGCGTTGTCGTCCACGAGCAGTACTTC. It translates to CSVVVHEQYF.

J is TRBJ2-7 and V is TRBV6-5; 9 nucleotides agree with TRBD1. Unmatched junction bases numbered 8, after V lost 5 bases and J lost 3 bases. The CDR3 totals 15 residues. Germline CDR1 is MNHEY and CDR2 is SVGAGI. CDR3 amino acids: CASSQTWTGDYEQYF. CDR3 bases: TGTGCCAGCAGTCAAACCTGGACAGGGGACTACGAGCAGTACTTC.

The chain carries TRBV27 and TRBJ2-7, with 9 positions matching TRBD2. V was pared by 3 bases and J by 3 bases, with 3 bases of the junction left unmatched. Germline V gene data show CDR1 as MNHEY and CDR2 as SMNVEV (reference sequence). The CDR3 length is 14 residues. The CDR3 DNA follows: TGTGCCAGCAGTTTGGGAGCGGGAGGCTACGAGCAGTACTTC. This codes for CASSLGAGGYEQYF.

The CDR3 bases are TGTGCCAGCAGCCAAAGCCGGGCAGCTAGCACAGATACGCAGTATTTT. Translated: CASSQSRAASTDTQYF. V usage is TRBV4-2 and J usage is TRBJ2-3, with no clear D. With 2 bases removed from V and 0 bases from J, the gap between germline ends came to 12 bases. This CDR3 is 16 amino acids long. Germline assignment: CDR1 LGHNA and CDR2 YNFKEQ.

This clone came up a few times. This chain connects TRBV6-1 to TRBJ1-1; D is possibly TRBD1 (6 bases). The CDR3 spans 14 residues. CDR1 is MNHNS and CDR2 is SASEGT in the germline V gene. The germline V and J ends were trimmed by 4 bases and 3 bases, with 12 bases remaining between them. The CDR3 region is CASSGGAQYTEAFF. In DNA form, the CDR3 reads TGTGCCAGCAGTGGGGGGGCCCAATACACTGAAGCTTTCTTT.

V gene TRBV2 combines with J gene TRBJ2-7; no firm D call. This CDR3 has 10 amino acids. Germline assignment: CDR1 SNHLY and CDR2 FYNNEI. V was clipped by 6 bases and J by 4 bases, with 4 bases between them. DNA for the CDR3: TGTGCCAGCAGGGGGTACGAGCAGTACTTC. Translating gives CASRGYEQYF.

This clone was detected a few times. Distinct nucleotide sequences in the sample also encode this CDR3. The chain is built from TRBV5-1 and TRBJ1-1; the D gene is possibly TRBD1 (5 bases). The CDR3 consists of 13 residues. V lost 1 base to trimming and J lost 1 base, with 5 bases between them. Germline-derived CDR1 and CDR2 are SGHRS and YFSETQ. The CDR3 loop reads CASSLTGNTEAFF. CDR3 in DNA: TGCGCCAGCAGCTTGACAGGGAACACTGAAGCTTTCTTT.

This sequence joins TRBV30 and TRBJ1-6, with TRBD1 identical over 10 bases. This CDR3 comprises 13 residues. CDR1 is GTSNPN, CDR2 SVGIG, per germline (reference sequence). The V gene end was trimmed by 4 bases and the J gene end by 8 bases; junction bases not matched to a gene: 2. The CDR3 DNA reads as TGTGCCTGGACCGGGACAGGGGATTCACCCCTCCACTTT. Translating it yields CAWTGTGDSPLHF.

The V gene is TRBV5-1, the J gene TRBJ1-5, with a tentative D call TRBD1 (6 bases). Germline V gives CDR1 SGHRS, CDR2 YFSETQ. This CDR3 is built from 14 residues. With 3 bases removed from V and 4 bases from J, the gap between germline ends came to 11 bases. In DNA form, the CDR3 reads TGCGCCAGCAGCTACGAGGGGGAAAATCAGCCCCAGCATTTT. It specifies CASSYEGENQPQHF.

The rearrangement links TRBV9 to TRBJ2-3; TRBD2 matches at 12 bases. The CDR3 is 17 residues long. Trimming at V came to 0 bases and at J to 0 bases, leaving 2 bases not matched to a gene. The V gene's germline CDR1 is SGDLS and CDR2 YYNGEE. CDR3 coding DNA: TGTGCCAGCAGCGTAGGGACTAGCGGGGCTAGCACAGATACGCAGTATTTT. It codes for CASSVGTSGASTDTQYF.

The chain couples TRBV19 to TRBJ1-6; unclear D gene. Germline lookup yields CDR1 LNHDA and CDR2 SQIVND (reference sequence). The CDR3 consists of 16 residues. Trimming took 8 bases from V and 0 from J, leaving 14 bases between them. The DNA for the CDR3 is TGTGCCAGTCGCATGGTGAGGGTCTCCTATAATTCACCCCTCCACTTT. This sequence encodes CASRMVRVSYNSPLHF. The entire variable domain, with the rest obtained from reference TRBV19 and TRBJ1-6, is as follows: DGGITQSPKYLFRKEGQNVTLSCEQNLNHDAMYWYRQDPGQGLRLIYYSQIVNDFQKGDIAEGYSVSREKKESFPLTVTSAQKNPTAFYLCASRMVRVSYNSPLHFGNGTRLTVT.

DNA for the CDR3: TGTGCCAGCAGTTACTCCCGCGACACCGGGGAGCTGTTTTTT. Translating gives CASSYSRDTGELFF. The V gene is TRBV6-5, the J gene TRBJ2-2; D gene unclear. With 0 bases removed from V and 3 bases from J, the gap between germline ends came to 5 bases. This CDR3 comprises 14 residues. Germline loops: CDR1 MNHEY, CDR2 SVGAGI.

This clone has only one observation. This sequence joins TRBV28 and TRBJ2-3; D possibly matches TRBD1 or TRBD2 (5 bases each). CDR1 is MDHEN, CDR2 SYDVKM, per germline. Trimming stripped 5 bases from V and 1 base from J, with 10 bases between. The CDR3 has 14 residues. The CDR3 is CASSPGDRTDTQYF. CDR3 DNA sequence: TGTGCCAGCAGTCCCGGGGACCGCACAGATACGCAGTATTTT.

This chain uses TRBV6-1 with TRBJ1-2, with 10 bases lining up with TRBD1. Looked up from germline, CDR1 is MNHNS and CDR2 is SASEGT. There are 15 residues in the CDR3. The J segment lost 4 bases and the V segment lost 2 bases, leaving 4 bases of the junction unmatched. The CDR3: CASSEQTGGVYGYTF. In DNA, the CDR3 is TGTGCCAGCAGTGAACAGACAGGGGGCGTCTATGGCTACACCTTC.

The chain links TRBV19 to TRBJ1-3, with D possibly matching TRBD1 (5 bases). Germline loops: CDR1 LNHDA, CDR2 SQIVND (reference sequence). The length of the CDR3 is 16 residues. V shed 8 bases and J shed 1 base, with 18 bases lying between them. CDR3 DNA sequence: TGTGCCAGTGCCCCGGGGCGCCGACGTTCTGGAAACACCATATATTTT. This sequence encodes CASAPGRRRSGNTIYF.

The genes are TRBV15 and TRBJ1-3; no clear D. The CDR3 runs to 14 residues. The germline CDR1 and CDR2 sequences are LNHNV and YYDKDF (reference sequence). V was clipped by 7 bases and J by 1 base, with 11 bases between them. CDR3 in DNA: TGTGCCACCACTTTCCTGGAATCTGGAAACACCATATATTTT. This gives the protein CATTFLESGNTIYF.

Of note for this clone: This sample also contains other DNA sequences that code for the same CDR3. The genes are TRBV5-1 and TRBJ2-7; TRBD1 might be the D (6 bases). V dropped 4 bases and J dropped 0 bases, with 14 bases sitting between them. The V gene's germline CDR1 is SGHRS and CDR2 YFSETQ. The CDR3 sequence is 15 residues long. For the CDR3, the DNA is TGCGCCAGCAGCCTGTCTGTGGGGGCCTCCTACGAGCAGTACTTC. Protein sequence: CASSLSVGASYEQYF.

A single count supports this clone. The CDR3 region is CASSLAGLAYNEQFF. CDR3 nucleotides: TGTGCCAGCAGCCTCGCGGGACTAGCTTACAATGAGCAGTTCTTC. This chain connects TRBV7-2 to TRBJ2-1, with 9 bases that match TRBD2. The trim removed 5 bases at V and 4 bases at J, leaving 6 bases unmatched. The CDR3 spans 15 residues. Germline assignment: CDR1 SGHTA and CDR2 FQGNSA.

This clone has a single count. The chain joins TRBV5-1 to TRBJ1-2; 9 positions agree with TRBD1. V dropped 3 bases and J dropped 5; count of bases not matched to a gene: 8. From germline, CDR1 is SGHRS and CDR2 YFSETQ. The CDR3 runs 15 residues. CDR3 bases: TGCGCCAGCAGCTGGGGGGACAGGGAAATATATGGCTACACCTTC. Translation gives CASSWGDREIYGYTF.

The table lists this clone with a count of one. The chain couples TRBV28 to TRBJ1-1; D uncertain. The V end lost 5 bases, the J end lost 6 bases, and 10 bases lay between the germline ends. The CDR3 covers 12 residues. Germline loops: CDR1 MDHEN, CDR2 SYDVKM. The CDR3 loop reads CASSLYGSEAFF. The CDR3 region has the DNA TGTGCCAGCAGTCTTTACGGGTCTGAAGCTTTCTTT.